This is a list of T cell receptor beta chains from one sample in a study of T cell repertoires in cytomegalovirus infection. TCRdb re-called the reads through MiXCR, storing one row per CDR3 protein. The sample contains hundreds of thousands of distinct CDR3 sequences, roughly 31% of which appear only once. Sequencing was performed on PBMCs. The receptors derive from a human donor in good health (CMV status not recorded). Some clones in this sample may be carry-over from other donors' samples. Each CDR3 is given with its conserved first and last residue. The D gene is left open where the match is weak. A clone size is listed for some rows: how often the clone was seen (once, few, many), or a class if it is expanded.

v_gene	d_gene	abundance	j_gene	CDR3nt	CDR3aa
TRBV4-1	TRBD2	few	TRBJ2-1	TGCGCCAGCAGCCAACCGGCAGCGGGGGGCCACAATGAGCAGTTCTTC	CASSQPAAGGHNEQFF
TRBV27	TRBD1	.	TRBJ2-7	TGTGCCAGCGCGACCCTCGACAGGGAGAGCTCCTACGAGCAGTACTTC	CASATLDRESSYEQYF
TRBV2	TRBD2	few	TRBJ2-3	TGTGCCAGCAGTGGAGGGAGGGGCGGTTCAGATACGCAGTATTTT	CASSGGRGGSDTQYF
TRBV7-6	TRBD1	.	TRBJ2-1	TGTGCCAGCAGCGGAGCAGGCCGGACAGGGTGTTATATCTCCTACACTGAGCAGTTCTTC	CASSGAGRTGCYISYTEQFF
TRBV7-2	.	.	TRBJ2-7	TGTGCCAGCAGCTTAGCGCAGGCAGGCACCTCCTACGAGCAGTACTTC	CASSLAQAGTSYEQYF
TRBV7-8	.	many	TRBJ2-3	TGTGCCAGCAGCCCGAAGTGGGGCCCAGATACGCAGTATTTT	CASSPKWGPDTQYF
TRBV7-2	.	.	TRBJ1-2	TGTGCCAGCAGCTTAGTAGGGGCTACTATGGATCTTGGCTACACCTTC	CASSLVGATMDLGYTF
TRBV5-8	.	.	TRBJ2-7	TGTGCCAGCAGCTTGGGACATAAATTCTCCTACGAGCAGTACTTC	CASSLGHKFSYEQYF
TRBV7-6	TRBD1	.	TRBJ2-2	TGTGCCAGCAGCACACTAAAGACAGGGGCGCTCACCGGGGAGCTGTTTTTT	CASSTLKTGALTGELFF
TRBV7-2	.	few	TRBJ2-7	TGTGCCAGCAGCCCAGGGGTGGCGAGGGAGCAGTACTTC	CASSPGVAREQYF
TRBV7-3	.	few	TRBJ2-1	TGTGCCAGCAGCTCCGTTCCCGGGGAAGCTGATGAGCAGTTCTTC	CASSSVPGEADEQFF
TRBV20-1	.	.	TRBJ1-1	TGCAGTGCTAGAGATCTGATTAGGGGGGCGAACACTGAAGCTTTCTTT	CSARDLIRGANTEAFF
TRBV5-1	TRBD1	.	TRBJ1-6	TGCGCCAGAAGCTCATCGACAGGGGTGGGCTCACCCCTCCACTTT	CARSSSTGVGSPLHF
TRBV11-2	.	many	TRBJ2-5	TGTGCCAGCAGCTTCTTCCCGGGTCAAGAGACCCAGTACTTC	CASSFFPGQETQYF
TRBV19	TRBD1	few	TRBJ1-5	TGTGCCAGTAAGGGGACAGGGATTAGCAATCAGCCCCAGCATTTT	CASKGTGISNQPQHF
TRBV7-9	.	.	TRBJ1-6	TGTGCCAGCAGCTTATGGCTAGGGATTCACTCACCCCTCCACTTT	CASSLWLGIHSPLHF
TRBV7-8	TRBD1	.	TRBJ1-2	TGTGCCAGCAGCTCAACAGGGGGTTTCGATGGCTACACCTTC	CASSSTGGFDGYTF
TRBV12-5	.	.	TRBJ2-1	TGTGCTAGTGGTTTGGTACGGACGGGTGAATTCTACAATGAGCAGTTCTTC	CASGLVRTGEFYNEQFF
TRBV6-5	.	.	TRBJ1-1	TGTGCCAGCAGTTCCTCGGGACTGATGAACACTGAAGCTTTCTTT	CASSSSGLMNTEAFF
TRBV7-8	.	many	TRBJ2-1	TGTGCCAGCAGCTTACATGACAGAGGGGCCAATGAGCAGTTCTTC	CASSLHDRGANEQFF
TRBV5-6	.	many	TRBJ2-1	TGTGCCAGCAGCTTAGGGACTGGCAATGAGCAGTTCTTC	CASSLGTGNEQFF
TRBV5-6	.	.	TRBJ2-2	TGTGCCAGCAGCATGCTAAATTCCTATAGGGCGGGAAATCCCACCGGGGAGCTGTTTTTT	CASSMLNSYRAGNPTGELFF
TRBV30	TRBD1	.	TRBJ1-1	TGTGCCTGGAGTAGACAGGGGAACACTGAAGCTTTCTTT	CAWSRQGNTEAFF
TRBV29-1	TRBD1	.	TRBJ1-2	TGCAGCGTTGAGAGGACAGGGCTCGGCTACACCTTC	CSVERTGLGYTF
TRBV4-1	TRBD1	.	TRBJ2-7	TGCGCCAGCAGCCAATTGGACAGGGATGCGAACGAGCAGTACTTC	CASSQLDRDANEQYF
TRBV9	.	.	TRBJ2-1	TGTGCCAGCAGCCCTGTGGGGACAAATAACCTCCATGAGCAGTTCTTC	CASSPVGTNNLHEQFF
TRBV4-1	TRBD1	few	TRBJ1-6	TGCGCCAGCAGCCAGTGGACAGGAGCACCCCTCCACTTT	CASSQWTGAPLHF
TRBV19	TRBD1	.	TRBJ1-1	TGTGCCAGTAGCCTCGTTCGGGACAGCTCTGAAGCTTTCTTT	CASSLVRDSSEAFF
TRBV7-4	TRBD2	.	TRBJ2-2	TGTGCCAGCACCTTAAGCGGGGCTAACACCGGGGAGCTGTTTTTT	CASTLSGANTGELFF
TRBV11-2	.	few	TRBJ2-1	TGTGCCAGCAGCTCAACTAGATCCCATGAGCAGTTCTTC	CASSSTRSHEQFF
TRBV15	TRBD1	few	TRBJ2-3	TGTGCCACCAGCGGGGATAAGACAGGGGGTCCCGATACGCAGTATTTT	CATSGDKTGGPDTQYF
TRBV29-1	.	.	TRBJ1-5	TGCAGCGTTGAGCTGAGTAGCAATCAGCCCCAGCATTTT	CSVELSSNQPQHF